The clone carrying this TCR beta chain appeared many times. The CDR3 sequence is 15 residues long. V was pared by 0 bases and J by 4 bases, with 4 bases of the junction left unmatched. The germline gives CDR1 SGHRS, CDR2 YFSETQ. This specimen belongs to a study of T cells in Graves' hyperthyroidism and ophthalmopathy. The patients, who ranged from 18 to 65 in age, presented with newly diagnosed hyperthyroidism lasting under 2 months. The study based diagnoses on clinical symptoms, serum thyroxine and TRAb, thyroid ultrasound and orbital computed tomography. TCR beta CDR3 sequences were amplified from RNA transcripts. TCR CDR3 underwent first-round RT-PCR with the HTBI primer set. MiXCR, run by TCRdb on the multiplex PCR reads, gives a single entry per CDR3 protein. In the table there are approximately 220,000 distinct CDR3 sequences, around 20% of which are singletons.

The source is a man aged 35 to 55 with Graves' hyperthyroidism. Specimen: blood. This chain uses TRBV5-1 with TRBJ2-1, with 7 bases lining up with TRBD1. The CDR3 DNA reads TGCGCCAGCAGCTTGGCCCAGGGGGATTACAATGAGCAGTTCTTC. It translates to CASSLAQGDYNEQFF.